This T cell receptor beta chain was retrieved from a study of cytomegalovirus exposure and HLA in healthy donors. Study context: From HLA-typed donors, an early data release held some 80 million unique TCRs. Notes on the study in general: Approximately 18,000 TCR beta sequences were associated with HLA alleles at 0.05 false discovery rate in a later analysis. A missense variant in DCLRE1C was later tied to TCR beta V- and J-gene trimming.

A note on this clone: Its antigen is not known.

The CDR3 is 12 residues long. V lost 5 bases to trimming and J lost 6 bases, with 11 bases between them. Germline loops: CDR1 MNHEY, CDR2 SVGAGI. The PCR was carried out with 60 Vbeta primers and 13 Jbeta primers. The table came from immunoSEQ multiplex PCR; TCRdb's copy has only in-frame clones and leaves some out. The sample has 130,000 or so clones; 65% to 80% are singletons. While unrecorded immune exposures were likely, the donors were nominally healthy when sampled. The clonotype comes from a man aged 25 to 40 in good health and CMV-seronegative. The sample taken for sequencing was PBMCs. The V call is TRBV6-5, the J call TRBJ2-7; TRBD1 might be the D (6 bases). The CDR3 spells CASSTGKVEQYF. The CDR3 nucleotides read TGTGCCAGCAGTACAGGGAAGGTCGAGCAGTACTTC.